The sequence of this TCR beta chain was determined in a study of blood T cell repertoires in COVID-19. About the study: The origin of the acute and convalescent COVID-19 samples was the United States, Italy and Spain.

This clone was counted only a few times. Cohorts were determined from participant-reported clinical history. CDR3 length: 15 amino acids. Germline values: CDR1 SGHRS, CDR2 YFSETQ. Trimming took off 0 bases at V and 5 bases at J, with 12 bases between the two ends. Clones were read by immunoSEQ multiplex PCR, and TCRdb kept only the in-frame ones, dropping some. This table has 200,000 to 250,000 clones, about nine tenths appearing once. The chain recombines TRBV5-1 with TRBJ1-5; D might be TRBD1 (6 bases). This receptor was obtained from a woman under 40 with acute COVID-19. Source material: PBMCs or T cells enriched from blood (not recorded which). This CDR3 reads CASSLAGDIDQPQHF. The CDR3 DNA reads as TGCGCCAGCAGCTTGGCTGGGGACATCGATCAGCCCCAGCATTTT.